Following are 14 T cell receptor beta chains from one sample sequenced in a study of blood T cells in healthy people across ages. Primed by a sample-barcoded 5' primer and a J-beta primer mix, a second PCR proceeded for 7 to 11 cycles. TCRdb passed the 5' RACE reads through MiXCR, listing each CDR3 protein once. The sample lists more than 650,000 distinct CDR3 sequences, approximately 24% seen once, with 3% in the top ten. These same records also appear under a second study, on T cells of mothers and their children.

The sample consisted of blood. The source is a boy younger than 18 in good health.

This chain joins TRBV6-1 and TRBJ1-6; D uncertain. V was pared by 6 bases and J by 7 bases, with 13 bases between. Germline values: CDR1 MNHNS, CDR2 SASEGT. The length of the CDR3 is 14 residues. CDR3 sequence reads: CASREDRLNSPLHF. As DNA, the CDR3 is TGTGCCAGCAGAGAGGACCGCCTGAATTCACCCCTCCACTTT.

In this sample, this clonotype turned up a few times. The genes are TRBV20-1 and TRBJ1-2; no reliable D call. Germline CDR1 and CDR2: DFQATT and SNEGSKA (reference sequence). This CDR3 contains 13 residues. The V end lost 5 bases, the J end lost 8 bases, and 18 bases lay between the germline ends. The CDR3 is CSASPSSILGYTF. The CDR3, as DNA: TGCAGTGCTTCACCCAGTTCAATTTTGGGCTACACCTTC.

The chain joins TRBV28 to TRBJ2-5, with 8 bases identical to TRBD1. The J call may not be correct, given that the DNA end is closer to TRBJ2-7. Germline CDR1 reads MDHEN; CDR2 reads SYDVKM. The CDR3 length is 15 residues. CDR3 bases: TGTGCCAGCAGTTCCCCACACAGGGGGAACTACGAGCAGTACTTC. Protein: CASSSPHRGNYEQYF.

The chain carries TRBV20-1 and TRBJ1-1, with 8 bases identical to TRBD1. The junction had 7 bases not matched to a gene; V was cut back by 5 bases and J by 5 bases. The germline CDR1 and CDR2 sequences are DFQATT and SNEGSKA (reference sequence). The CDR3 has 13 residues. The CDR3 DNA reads TGCAGTGCTGGCGACAGGGGTTGGACTGAAGCTTTCTTT. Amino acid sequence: CSAGDRGWTEAFF.

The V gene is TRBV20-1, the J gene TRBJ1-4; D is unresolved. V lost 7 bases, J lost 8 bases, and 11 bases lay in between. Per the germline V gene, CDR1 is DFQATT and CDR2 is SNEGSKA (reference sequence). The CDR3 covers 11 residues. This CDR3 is CSVSADEKLFF. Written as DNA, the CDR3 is TGCAGTGTATCGGCGGACGAAAAACTGTTTTTT.

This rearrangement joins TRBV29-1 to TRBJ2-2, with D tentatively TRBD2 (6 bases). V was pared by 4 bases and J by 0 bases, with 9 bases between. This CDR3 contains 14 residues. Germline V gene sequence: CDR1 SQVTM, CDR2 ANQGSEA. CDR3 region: CSVVGTANTGELFF. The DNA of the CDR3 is TGCAGCGTTGTAGGGACTGCGAACACCGGGGAGCTGTTTTTT.

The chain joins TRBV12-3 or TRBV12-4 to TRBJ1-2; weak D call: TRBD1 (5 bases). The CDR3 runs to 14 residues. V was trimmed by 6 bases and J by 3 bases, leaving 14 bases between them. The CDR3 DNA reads TGTGCCAGCAGCCGCCGGGGGACCTACTATGGCTACACCTTC. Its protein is CASSRRGTYYGYTF.

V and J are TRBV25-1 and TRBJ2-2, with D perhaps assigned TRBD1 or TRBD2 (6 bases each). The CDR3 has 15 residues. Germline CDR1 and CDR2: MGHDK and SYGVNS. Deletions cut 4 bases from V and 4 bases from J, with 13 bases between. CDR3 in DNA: TGTGCCAGCAGTGGATGGGGGGCGGGCACCGGGGAGCTGTTTTTT. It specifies CASSGWGAGTGELFF.

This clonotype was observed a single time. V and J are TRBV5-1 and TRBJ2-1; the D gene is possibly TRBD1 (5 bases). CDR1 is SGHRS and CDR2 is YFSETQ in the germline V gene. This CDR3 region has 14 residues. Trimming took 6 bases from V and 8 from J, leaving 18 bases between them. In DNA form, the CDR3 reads TGCGCCAGCAAAAAGGGGCCTGTGGACGATGAGCAGTTCTTC. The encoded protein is CASKKGPVDDEQFF.

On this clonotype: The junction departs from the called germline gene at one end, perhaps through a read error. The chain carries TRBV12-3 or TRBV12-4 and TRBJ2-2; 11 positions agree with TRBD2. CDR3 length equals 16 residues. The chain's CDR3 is CASSSLLAGGTGELFF. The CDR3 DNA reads TGTGCCAGTAGTTCCCTTCTAGCGGGGGGCACCGGGGAGCTGTTTTTT.

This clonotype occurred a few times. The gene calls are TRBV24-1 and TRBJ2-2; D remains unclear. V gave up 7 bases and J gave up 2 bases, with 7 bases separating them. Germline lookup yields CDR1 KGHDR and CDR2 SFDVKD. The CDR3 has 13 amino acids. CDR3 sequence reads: CATSSTNTGELFF. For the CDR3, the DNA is TGTGCCACCAGCTCGACAAACACCGGGGAGCTGTTTTTT.

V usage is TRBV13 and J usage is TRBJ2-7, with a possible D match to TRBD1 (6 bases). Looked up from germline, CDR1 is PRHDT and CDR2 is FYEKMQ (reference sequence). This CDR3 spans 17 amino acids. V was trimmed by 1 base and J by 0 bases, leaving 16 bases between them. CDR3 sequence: CASSLDDRTTSSYEQYF. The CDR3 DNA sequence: TGTGCCAGCAGCTTAGACGACAGGACAACAAGCTCCTACGAGCAGTACTTC. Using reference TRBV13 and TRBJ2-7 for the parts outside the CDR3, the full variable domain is AAGVIQSPRHLIKEKRETATLKCYPIPRHDTVYWYQQGPGQDPQFLISFYEKMQSDKGSIPDRFSAQQFSDYHSELNMSSLELGDSALYFCASSLDDRTTSSYEQYFGPGTRLTVT.

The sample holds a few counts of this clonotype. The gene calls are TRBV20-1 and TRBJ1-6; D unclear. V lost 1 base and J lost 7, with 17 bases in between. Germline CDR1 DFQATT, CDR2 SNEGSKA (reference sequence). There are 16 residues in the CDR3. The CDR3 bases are TGCAGTGCTAGAGTTTTGGGGTTAATCTTGAATTCACCCCTCCACTTT. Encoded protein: CSARVLGLILNSPLHF.

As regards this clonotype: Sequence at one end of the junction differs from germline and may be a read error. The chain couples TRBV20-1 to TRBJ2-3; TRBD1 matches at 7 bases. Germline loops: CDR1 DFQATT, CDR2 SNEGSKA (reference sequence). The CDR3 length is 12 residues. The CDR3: CSARGGVDTQYF. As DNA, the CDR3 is TGCAGTGCAAGAGGGGGCGTAGATACGCAGTATTTT.